This T cell receptor beta chain was captured by sequencing in a study of beta chain features in type 1 diabetes. All of the isolated RNA was reverse transcribed, so expressed TCRB transcripts were sequenced. Produced via immunoSEQ multiplex PCR; TCRdb's table is partial and in-frame only. Of fewer than 350,000 clones listed, 20% are singletons. Study-wide points: Researchers reported that naive, central memory and Treg TCRB repertoires appeared more similar in patients than in healthy donors. Because the template was cDNA, high-expressing cells might be over-represented.

This clone was counted between two and nine times. The antigen is unknown. The source is a woman under 30 in good health. The specimen was naive CD4+ T cells from blood.

CDR3 sequence (DNA): TGTGCCAGCAGCCCCGTGGGCAGGGGGTACGAGCAGTACTTC. Amino acid sequence: CASSPVGRGYEQYF. The V call is TRBV13, the J call TRBJ2-7, with 7 bases fitting TRBD1. Germline CDR1 PRHDT, CDR2 FYEKMQ (reference sequence). The CDR3 spans 14 residues. With 5 bases clipped from V and 4 bases from J, the junction kept 8 bases outside the gene matches.